Listed here are 22 T cell receptor beta chains from one sample, sequenced in a study of blood T cell repertoires in COVID-19. This table comes from immunoSEQ multiplex PCR, and its TCRdb copy is limited to in-frame clones, with some not included. The profile covers 160,000 or so clones, with 80% appearing a single time and nearly 3.5% taken by the ten largest. The specimen sequenced was PBMCs or T cells enriched from blood (not recorded which). All receptors come from a woman aged 55-69 years who had recovered from COVID-19.

This chain links TRBV18 with TRBJ2-2, with 7 bases lining up with TRBD1. CDR3 length: 16 residues. Germline assignment: CDR1 KGHSH and CDR2 LQKENI. Unmatched junction bases numbered 3, after V lost 1 base and J lost 1 base. The CDR3 nucleotides are TGTGCCAGCTCACCACAAAACAGGGGGAACACCGGGGAGCTGTTTTTT. This encodes CASSPQNRGNTGELFF.

This chain connects TRBV7-9 to TRBJ1-2; 10 bases agree with TRBD1. There are 16 residues in the CDR3. The ends lost 5 bases at V and 5 bases at J; junction bases unmatched: 11. From germline, CDR1 is SEHNR and CDR2 FQNEAQ (reference sequence). The CDR3 nucleotides read TGTGCCAGCAGCCCCTATAAGACAGGGGGCGGGTATGGCTACACCTTC. As protein: CASSPYKTGGGYGYTF. Filled out from reference TRBV7-9 and TRBJ1-2, the complete variable domain reads DTGVSQNPRHKITKRGQNVTFRCDPISEHNRLYWYRQTLGQGPEFLTYFQNEAQLEKSRLLSDRFSAERPKGSFSTLEIQRTEQGDSAMYLCASSPYKTGGGYGYTFGSGTRLTVV.

This clone was seen just once. J is TRBJ2-7 and V is TRBV5-1; unclear D gene. The CDR3 covers 14 residues. In germline, CDR1 is SGHRS, CDR2 YFSETQ. Trimming stripped 4 bases from V and 1 base from J, with 12 bases between. Written as DNA, the CDR3 is TGCGCCAGCAGCCCGGAGACGGTATCCTACGAGCAGTACTTC. It specifies CASSPETVSYEQYF.

This clone has a single count. The chain combines TRBV6-5 with TRBJ1-1; D remains unclear. Trimming took 6 bases from V and 3 from J, leaving 11 bases between them. Germline loops: CDR1 MNHEY, CDR2 SVGAGI. This CDR3 has 13 residues. CDR3 protein: CASRIRRDTEAFF. The CDR3 DNA reads as TGTGCCAGCAGGATCCGGAGGGACACTGAAGCTTTCTTT.

CDR3 coding DNA: TGTGCCAGCAGTTTGAGGCTAGCGTCAGATACGCAGTATTTT. Amino acids: CASSLRLASDTQYF. This chain connects TRBV27 to TRBJ2-3; D is perhaps TRBD2 (6 bases). The germline V gene has CDR1 MNHEY and CDR2 SMNVEV (reference sequence). V lost 3 bases and J lost 4, with 11 bases in between. CDR3 length equals 14 residues.

The V gene is TRBV7-9, the J gene TRBJ2-5, with 9 nucleotides matching TRBD1. Germline V gene sequence: CDR1 SEHNR, CDR2 FQNEAQ (reference sequence). With V trimmed by 8 bases and J by 5 bases, 9 bases remained unmatched. CDR3 length: 14 residues. The CDR3 region is CASFPTGGRETQYF. CDR3 sequence (DNA): TGTGCCAGCTTTCCGACAGGGGGAAGGGAGACCCAGTACTTC.

The rearrangement joins TRBV2 to TRBJ1-2; no clear D gene. V was trimmed by 1 base and J by 7 bases, leaving 7 bases between them. The germline V gene encodes CDR1 SNHLY and CDR2 FYNNEI. The CDR3 is made up of 12 amino acids. Written as DNA, the CDR3 is TGTGCCAGCAGTGAAGGTTCGGGTGGCTACACCTTC. Translation: CASSEGSGGYTF. The full variable domain, in which reference TRBV2 and TRBJ1-2 provide the parts outside the CDR3, is EPEVTQTPSHQVTQMGQEVILRCVPISNHLYFYWYRQILGQKVEFLVSFYNNEISEKSEIFDDQFSVERPDGSNFTLKIRSTKLEDSAMYFCASSEGSGGYTFGSGTRLTVV.

This chain links TRBV19 with TRBJ1-4; TRBD1 matches at 9 bases. There are 17 residues in the CDR3. J was trimmed by 1 base and V by 3 bases; bases with no gene match: 6. CDR1 and CDR2 (germline): LNHDA, SQIVND (reference sequence). CDR3 in DNA: TGTGCCAGTAGTATGGATGGGACAGGGATAACTAATGAAAAACTGTTTTTT. Its protein product is CASSMDGTGITNEKLFF.

The chain employs TRBV20-1 and TRBJ1-2; D is perhaps TRBD1 (6 bases). V shed 3 bases and J shed 8 bases, with 10 bases lying between them. Germline CDR1 and CDR2: DFQATT and SNEGSKA (reference sequence). The CDR3 length is 11 residues. The CDR3 region is CSARRGHGYTF. The CDR3 DNA reads TGCAGTGCTAGGAGGGGACACGGCTACACCTTC.

The chain links TRBV3-1 (or the pseudogene TRBV3-2) to TRBJ1-2, with a weak D call TRBD1 (6 bases). V was clipped by 9 bases and J by 11 bases, with 19 bases between them. The CDR3 has 12 residues. The germline gives CDR1 LGHDT, CDR2 YNNKEL (reference sequence). DNA for the CDR3: TGTGCCAGTGCGACAGGTGGGAGAAGATACACCTTC. Translating it yields CASATGGRRYTF.

J is TRBJ2-7 and V is TRBV5-4, with TRBD1 identical over 11 bases. Germline CDR1 is SGHNT and CDR2 is YYREEE (reference sequence). The length of the CDR3 is 16 residues. Unmatched junction bases numbered 9, after V lost 3 bases and J lost 4 bases. The CDR3 here is CASSSPTGTGGYEQYF. In DNA form, the CDR3 reads TGTGCCAGCAGCTCACCTACCGGGACAGGGGGATACGAGCAGTACTTC.

The rearrangement links TRBV10-2 to TRBJ1-2, with D tentatively TRBD1 (6 bases). CDR1 is WSHSY and CDR2 is SAAADI in the germline V gene. CDR3 length: 15 amino acids. Trimming pared 0 bases from V and 3 bases from J, leaving 11 bases between. The CDR3 DNA follows: TGCGCCAGCAGTGAGTCGAGGGGGGGCTACTATGGCTACACCTTC. Its translation is CASSESRGGYYGYTF.

The rearrangement links TRBV5-4 to TRBJ2-3, with 10 bases aligning to TRBD2. The CDR3 is 16 residues long. Losses at the gene ends were 0 bases for V and 9 bases for J; bases not matched to a gene: 10. Germline CDR1 is SGHNT and CDR2 is YYREEE (reference sequence). CDR3 region: CASSLGSSSGGQTQYF. In DNA, the CDR3 is TGTGCCAGCAGCTTGGGATCCTCTAGCGGGGGACAAACGCAGTATTTT.

The chain links TRBV12-3 or TRBV12-4 to TRBJ2-3; D might be TRBD2 (5 bases). The CDR3 loop spans 12 amino acids. V was cut by 3 bases and J by 6 bases, with 7 bases left in between. The CDR3 reads CASSFGKDTQYF. The DNA of the CDR3 is TGTGCCAGCAGTTTCGGGAAGGATACGCAGTATTTT.

The chain carries TRBV6-1 and TRBJ1-1, with 8 nucleotides matching TRBD1. Germline trimming cut 0 bases from V and 0 bases from J; bases unmatched to any gene: 3. The germline CDR1 and CDR2 sequences are MNHNS and SASEGT. The CDR3 runs to 16 residues. The CDR3 reads CASSEARGPLNTEAFF. The CDR3 bases are TGTGCCAGCAGTGAAGCCAGGGGGCCTTTGAACACTGAAGCTTTCTTT.

This sequence joins TRBV5-1 and TRBJ1-2; 7 bases map to TRBD1. The CDR3 consists of 16 residues. CDR1 and CDR2 from the germline V gene are SGHRS and YFSETQ. V lost 8 bases and J lost 2; bases outside the gene matches: 15. CDR3 amino acids: CARETFRDRGNYGYTF. CDR3 nucleotides: TGCGCCAGAGAAACCTTCCGGGACAGAGGAAACTATGGCTACACCTTC.

The chain employs TRBV30 and TRBJ1-3, with D tentatively TRBD1 (6 bases). The CDR3 length is 15 residues. Trimming removed 0 bases at V and 2 bases at J, with 11 bases between. The germline gives CDR1 GTSNPN, CDR2 SVGIG (reference sequence). For the CDR3, the DNA is TGTGCCTGGAGTGTCGGGGGGGCTGCTGGAAACACCATATATTTT. Its translation: CAWSVGGAAGNTIYF.

J is TRBJ2-7 and V is TRBV30; 8 bases line up with TRBD2. CDR1 is GTSNPN, CDR2 SVGIG, per germline (reference sequence). This CDR3 contains 15 residues. V lost 0 bases, J lost 4 bases, and 8 bases stayed unmatched. The CDR3 sequence: CAWSVSRTSKYEQYF. As DNA, the CDR3 is TGTGCCTGGAGTGTTTCGAGGACTAGCAAGTACGAGCAGTACTTC.

The V gene is TRBV5-1, the J gene TRBJ1-6; D might be TRBD1 (6 bases). Germline CDR1 SGHRS, CDR2 YFSETQ. Trimming pared 4 bases from V and 10 bases from J, leaving 18 bases between. This CDR3 region has 15 residues. The DNA of the CDR3 is TGCGCCAGCAGCCCGAAGGGGGTCCCTGAATCACCCCTCCACTTT. It yields the protein CASSPKGVPESPLHF.

The chain employs TRBV6-5 and TRBJ1-3, with TRBD1 identical over 8 bases. Germline CDR1 and CDR2: MNHEY and SVGAGI. The CDR3 has 16 residues. V gave up 2 bases and J gave up 0 bases; unmatched junction bases: 3. Here the CDR3 DNA reads TGTGCCAGCAGTTACGGACAGGGTGGCTCTGGAAACACCATATATTTT. Translated, it gives CASSYGQGGSGNTIYF.

The rearrangement links TRBV25-1 to TRBJ2-7, with D possibly TRBD2 on 5 matching bases. Trimming cost V 5 bases and J 5 bases, with 7 bases left between them. This CDR3 is built from 11 residues. Germline V gene lookup returns CDR1 MGHDK and CDR2 SYGVNS. The CDR3 sequence is CASSPRDEQYF. The CDR3 coding sequence is TGTGCCAGCAGTCCGAGGGACGAGCAGTACTTC.

CDR3 DNA sequence: TGCGCCAGCAGCTTGTCCAGCGGATTCTACGAGCAGTACTTC. Translation gives CASSLSSGFYEQYF. The chain joins TRBV5-1 to TRBJ2-7; D is possibly TRBD2 (5 bases). The CDR3 covers 14 residues. V lost 1 base and J 3 bases, leaving 11 bases between the germline ends. Germline values: CDR1 SGHRS, CDR2 YFSETQ. Together with reference TRBV5-1 and TRBJ2-7, the CDR3 gives the full variable domain: KAGVTQTPRYLIKTRGQQVTLSCSPISGHRSVSWYQQTPGQGLQFLFEYFSETQRNKGNFPGRFSGRQFSNSRSEMNVSTLELGDSALYLCASSLSSGFYEQYFGPGTRLTVT.